The rows below give T cell receptor beta chains drawn from one sample of a study of T cell changes during pregnancy in multiple sclerosis. Sequencing used immunoSEQ multiplex PCR; TCRdb keeps in-frame clones, though not all of them. The table includes around 61,000 clones, 70% to 90% detected once. The starting material was peripheral blood, obtained in the first trimester of pregnancy. These receptors were taken from a female donor in good health, enrolled as a control in a pregnancy study. CDR3s include the opening cysteine and the closing phenylalanine or tryptophan. A D gene is named only where the DNA matches it firmly.

>NA|TRBV2|TRBJ2-7
TGTGCCACCCAGCCACTAGTTTCCTACGAGCAGTACTTC
CATQPLVSYEQYF
>TRBD2|TRBV11-2|TRBJ2-5
TGTGCCAGCAGCTTGGGTAGCGGGGGGGCGGAGACCCAGTACTTC
CASSLGSGGAETQYF
>NA|TRBV10-3|TRBJ1-1
TGTGCCATCACTCCTCGGGGCAGGGAGGTGGCGAACACTGAAGCTTTCTTT
CAITPRGREVANTEAFF
>NA|TRBV6-4|TRBJ1-2
TGTGCCAGCAGCGATACTCGAACGGGGGGCGGGTATGGCTACACCTTC
CASSDTRTGGGYGYTF
>NA|TRBV5-6|TRBJ1-1
TGTGCCAGCAGCAGCCGTAGGGGAAGGAACACTGAAGCTTTCTTT
CASSSRRGRNTEAFF
>TRBD2|TRBV15|TRBJ2-5
TGTGCCACCAGCAGAGTTCGGGGGGGGCAAGAGACCCAGTACTTC
CATSRVRGGQETQYF
>NA|TRBV5-6|TRBJ2-2
TGTGCCAGCAGCTTGAGCCGAGCGAACACCGGGGAGCTGTTTTTT
CASSLSRANTGELFF
>TRBD1|TRBV5-5|TRBJ1-2
TGTGCCAGCAGCAATTTATTATGGACAGGGTCTAACTATGGCTACACCTTC
CASSNLLWTGSNYGYTF
>NA|TRBV7-3|TRBJ1-1
TGTGCCAGCAGTTACGGGGGGAACACTGAAGCTTTCTTT
CASSYGGNTEAFF
>NA|TRBV29-1|TRBJ1-2
TGCAGCGTTAAAGACGTTAACTATGGCTACACCTTC
CSVKDVNYGYTF
>NA|TRBV7-2|TRBJ1-1
TGTGCCAGCAGCTGGGGGGGGGACACTGAAGCTTTCTTT
CASSWGGDTEAFF
>NA|TRBV7-8|TRBJ1-2
TGTGCTATAATAACCCAGGCTAACTATGGCTACACCTTC
CAIITQANYGYTF